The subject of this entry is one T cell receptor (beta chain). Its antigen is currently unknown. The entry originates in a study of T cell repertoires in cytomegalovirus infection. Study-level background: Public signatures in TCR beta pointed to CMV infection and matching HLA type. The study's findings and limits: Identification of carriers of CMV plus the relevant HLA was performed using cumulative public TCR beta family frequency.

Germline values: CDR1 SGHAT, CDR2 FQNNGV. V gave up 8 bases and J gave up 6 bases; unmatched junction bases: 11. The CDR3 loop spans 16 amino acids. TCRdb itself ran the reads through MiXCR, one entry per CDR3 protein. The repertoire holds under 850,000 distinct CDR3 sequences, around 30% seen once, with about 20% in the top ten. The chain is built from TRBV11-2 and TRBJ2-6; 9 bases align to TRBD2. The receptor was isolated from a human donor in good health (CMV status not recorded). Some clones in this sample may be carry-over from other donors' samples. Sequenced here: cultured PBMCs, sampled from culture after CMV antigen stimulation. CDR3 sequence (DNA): TGTGCCAGCGGAGGACTAGCGCGACGTCCGGCCAACGTCCTGACTTTC. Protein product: CASGGLARRPANVLTF. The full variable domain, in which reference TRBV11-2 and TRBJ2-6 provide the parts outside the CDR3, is EAGVAQSPRYKIIEKRQSVAFWCNPISGHATLYWYQQILGQGPKLLIQFQNNGVVDDSQLPKDRFSAERLKGVDSTLKIQPAKLEDSAVYLCASGGLARRPANVLTFGAGSRLTVL.